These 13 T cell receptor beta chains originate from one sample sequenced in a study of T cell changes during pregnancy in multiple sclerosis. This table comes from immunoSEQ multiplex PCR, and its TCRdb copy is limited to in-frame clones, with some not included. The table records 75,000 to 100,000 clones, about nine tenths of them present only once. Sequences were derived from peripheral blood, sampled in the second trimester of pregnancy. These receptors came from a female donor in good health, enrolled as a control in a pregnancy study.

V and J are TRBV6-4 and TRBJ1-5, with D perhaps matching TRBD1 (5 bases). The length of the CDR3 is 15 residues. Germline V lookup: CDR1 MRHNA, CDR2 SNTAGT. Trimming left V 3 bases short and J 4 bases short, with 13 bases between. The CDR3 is CASSETGGGNQPQHF. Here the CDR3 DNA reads TGTGCCAGCAGTGAAACGGGCGGGGGAAATCAGCCCCAGCATTTT.

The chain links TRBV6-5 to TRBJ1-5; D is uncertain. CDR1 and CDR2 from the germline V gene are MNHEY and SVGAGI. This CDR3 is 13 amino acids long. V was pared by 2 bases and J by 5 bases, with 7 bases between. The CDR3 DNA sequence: TGTGCCAGCAGTTACAGGAGCCATCAGCCCCAGCATTTT. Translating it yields CASSYRSHQPQHF.

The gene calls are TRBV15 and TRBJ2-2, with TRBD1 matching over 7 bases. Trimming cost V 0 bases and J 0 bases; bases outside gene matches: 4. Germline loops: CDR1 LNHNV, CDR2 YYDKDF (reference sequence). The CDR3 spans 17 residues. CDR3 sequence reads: CATSRDRTGANTGELFF. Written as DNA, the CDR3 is TGTGCCACCAGCAGAGATCGCACAGGGGCGAACACCGGGGAGCTGTTTTTT.

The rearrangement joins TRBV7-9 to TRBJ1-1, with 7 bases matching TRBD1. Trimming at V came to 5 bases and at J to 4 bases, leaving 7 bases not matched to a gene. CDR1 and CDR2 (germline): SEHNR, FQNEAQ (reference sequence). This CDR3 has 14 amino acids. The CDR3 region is CASSQTGRSTEAFF. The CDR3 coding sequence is TGTGCCAGCAGCCAGACAGGGAGGAGCACTGAAGCTTTCTTT.

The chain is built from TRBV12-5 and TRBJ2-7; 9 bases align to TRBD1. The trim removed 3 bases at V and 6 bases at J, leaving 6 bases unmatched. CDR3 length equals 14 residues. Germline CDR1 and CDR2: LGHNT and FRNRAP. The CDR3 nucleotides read TGTGCTAGTGGTTTACAGGGGGCGATGGGCGAGCAGTACTTC. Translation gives CASGLQGAMGEQYF.

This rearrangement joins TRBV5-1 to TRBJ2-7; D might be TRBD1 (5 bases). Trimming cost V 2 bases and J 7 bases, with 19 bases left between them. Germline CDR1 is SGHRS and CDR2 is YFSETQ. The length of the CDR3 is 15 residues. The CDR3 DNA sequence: TGCGCCAGCAGCTTAACGCCCCCGACCGGACAAGAGCAGTACTTC. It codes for CASSLTPPTGQEQYF. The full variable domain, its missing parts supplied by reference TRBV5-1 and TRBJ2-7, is KAGVTQTPRYLIKTRGQQVTLSCSPISGHRSVSWYQQTPGQGLQFLFEYFSETQRNKGNFPGRFSGRQFSNSRSEMNVSTLELGDSALYLCASSLTPPTGQEQYFGPGTRLTVT.

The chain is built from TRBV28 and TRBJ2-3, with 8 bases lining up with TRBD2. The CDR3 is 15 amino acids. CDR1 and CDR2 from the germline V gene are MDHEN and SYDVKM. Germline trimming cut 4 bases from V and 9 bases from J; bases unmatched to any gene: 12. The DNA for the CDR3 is TGTGCCAGCAGTTCCCGGGCTGCGGGGGGAGACACGCAGTATTTT. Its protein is CASSSRAAGGDTQYF.

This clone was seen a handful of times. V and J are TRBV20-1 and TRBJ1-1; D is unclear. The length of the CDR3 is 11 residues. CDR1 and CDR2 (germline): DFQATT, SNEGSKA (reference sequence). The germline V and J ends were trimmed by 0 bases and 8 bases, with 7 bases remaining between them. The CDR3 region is CSARDSLEAFF. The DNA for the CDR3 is TGCAGTGCTAGAGATAGCTTGGAAGCTTTCTTT.

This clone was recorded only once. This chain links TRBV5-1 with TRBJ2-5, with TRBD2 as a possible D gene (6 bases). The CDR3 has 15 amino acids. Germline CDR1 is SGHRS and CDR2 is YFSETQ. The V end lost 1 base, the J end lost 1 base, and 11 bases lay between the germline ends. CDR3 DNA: TGCGCCAGCAGCTTGATAACCGGGAGCCAAGAGACCCAGTACTTC. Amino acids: CASSLITGSQETQYF.

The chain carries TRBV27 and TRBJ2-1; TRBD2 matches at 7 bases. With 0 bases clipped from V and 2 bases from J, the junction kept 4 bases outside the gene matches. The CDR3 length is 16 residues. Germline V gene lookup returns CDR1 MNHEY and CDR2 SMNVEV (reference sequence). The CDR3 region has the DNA TGTGCCAGCAGTTTATCGTTGGCGGGAGCCTACAATGAGCAGTTCTTC. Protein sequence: CASSLSLAGAYNEQFF.

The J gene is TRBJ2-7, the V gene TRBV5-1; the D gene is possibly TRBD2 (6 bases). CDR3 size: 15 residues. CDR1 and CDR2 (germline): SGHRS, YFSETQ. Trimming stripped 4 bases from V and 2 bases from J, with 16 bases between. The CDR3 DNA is TGCGCCAGCAGCCTAGGAGGGACTCTCACCTACGAGCAGTACTTC. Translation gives CASSLGGTLTYEQYF.

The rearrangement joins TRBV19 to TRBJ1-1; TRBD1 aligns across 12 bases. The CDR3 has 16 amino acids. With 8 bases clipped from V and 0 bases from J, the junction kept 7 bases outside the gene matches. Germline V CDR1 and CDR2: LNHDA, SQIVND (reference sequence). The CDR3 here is CASRGDRGLMNTEAFF. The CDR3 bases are TGTGCCAGTCGCGGGGACAGGGGGCTAATGAACACTGAAGCTTTCTTT. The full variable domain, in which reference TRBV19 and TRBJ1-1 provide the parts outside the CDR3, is DGGITQSPKYLFRKEGQNVTLSCEQNLNHDAMYWYRQDPGQGLRLIYYSQIVNDFQKGDIAEGYSVSREKKESFPLTVTSAQKNPTAFYLCASRGDRGLMNTEAFFGQGTRLTVV.

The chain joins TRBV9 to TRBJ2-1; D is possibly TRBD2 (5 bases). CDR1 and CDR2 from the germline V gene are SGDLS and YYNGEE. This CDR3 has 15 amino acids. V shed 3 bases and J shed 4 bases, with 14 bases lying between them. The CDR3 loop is CASSGKDFLYNEQFF. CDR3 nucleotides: TGTGCCAGCAGCGGTAAGGACTTCCTTTACAATGAGCAGTTCTTC. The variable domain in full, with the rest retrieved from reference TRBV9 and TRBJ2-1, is DSGVTQTPKHLITATGQRVTLRCSPRSGDLSVYWYQQSLDQGLQFLIQYYNGEERAKGNILERFSAQQFPDLHSELNLSSLELGDSALYFCASSGKDFLYNEQFFGPGTRLTVL.